The rows below give T cell receptor beta chains drawn from one sample of a study of shared clonotypes between healthy human individuals. Clones were read by immunoSEQ multiplex PCR, and TCRdb kept only the in-frame ones, dropping some. The table has some 1,400,000 clones, 96% seen once; the top ten hold 0.95% to 1.5%. Sequences were obtained from naive CD4+ T cells sorted from blood. All receptors derive from a man in his thirties or forties in good health. Both conserved end residues are part of each CDR3. The D gene is left open where the match is weak. Where a row states a size, it is once, few, many or the class of an expanded clone; other rows omit it.

D gene: .; clone size: .; V gene: TRBV6-1; J gene: TRBJ1-2; CDR3 DNA: TGTGCCAGCAGTGAAAAAGGGGGTGGCTACACCTTC; CDR3 protein: CASSEKGGGYTF
D gene: .; clone size: once; V gene: TRBV5-1; J gene: TRBJ2-1; CDR3 DNA: TGCGCCAGCAGCTTAAGGACAGAATACAATGAGCAGTTCTTC; CDR3 protein: CASSLRTEYNEQFF
D gene: .; clone size: few; V gene: TRBV18; J gene: TRBJ2-3; CDR3 DNA: TGTGCCAGCTCACCAGGAGGCACAGATACGCAGTATTTT; CDR3 protein: CASSPGGTDTQYF
D gene: .; clone size: .; V gene: TRBV7-9; J gene: TRBJ2-7; CDR3 DNA: TGTGCCAGCAGCTTAGGAGGCGGAGGAACCTTTTACCCTTACGAGCAGTACTTC; CDR3 protein: CASSLGGGGTFYPYEQYF
D gene: .; clone size: .; V gene: TRBV18; J gene: TRBJ1-5; CDR3 DNA: TGTGCCAGCTCACCGGGCCGGGGCCCAAGCAATCAGCCCCAGCATTTT; CDR3 protein: CASSPGRGPSNQPQHF
D gene: .; clone size: .; V gene: TRBV4-1; J gene: TRBJ2-5; CDR3 DNA: TGCGCCAGCAGCCAAGTTTTGAGGGGGACCCAGTACTTC; CDR3 protein: CASSQVLRGTQYF
D gene: .; clone size: .; V gene: TRBV28; J gene: TRBJ1-2; CDR3 DNA: TGTGCCAGCGTCACCGGGACACCGAGCCCCTATGGCTACACCTTC; CDR3 protein: CASVTGTPSPYGYTF
D gene: TRBD2; clone size: .; V gene: TRBV7-9; J gene: TRBJ2-7; CDR3 DNA: TGTGCCAGCAGCCATCCCGGGACTAAGAGCTCCTACGAGCAGTACTTC; CDR3 protein: CASSHPGTKSSYEQYF
D gene: .; clone size: .; V gene: TRBV7-2; J gene: TRBJ1-3; CDR3 DNA: TGTGCCAGCAGCTTGGGTTGGTCGAATTTGGCTGGAAACACCATATATTTT; CDR3 protein: CASSLGWSNLAGNTIYF
D gene: TRBD1; clone size: .; V gene: TRBV5-6; J gene: TRBJ2-5; CDR3 DNA: TGTGCCAGCAGCGGACAGGGGGCTGAAGAGACCCAGTACTTC; CDR3 protein: CASSGQGAEETQYF
D gene: TRBD2; clone size: .; V gene: TRBV5-4; J gene: TRBJ2-7; CDR3 DNA: TGTGCCAGCAGCGCTGGACTAGCGGGAGTAGGCTACGAGCAGTACTTC; CDR3 protein: CASSAGLAGVGYEQYF
D gene: .; clone size: .; V gene: TRBV27; J gene: TRBJ2-4; CDR3 DNA: TGTGCCAGCAGTTCCCACCCTGTGACACCTACGACGTCCAAAAACATTCAGTACTTC; CDR3 protein: CASSSHPVTPTTSKNIQYF
D gene: TRBD2; clone size: .; V gene: TRBV5-1; J gene: TRBJ2-1; CDR3 DNA: TGCGCCAGCAGCCAGGGACTAGAATCACGGGAGCAGTTCTTC; CDR3 protein: CASSQGLESREQFF
D gene: TRBD1; clone size: .; V gene: TRBV4-1; J gene: TRBJ1-5; CDR3 DNA: TGCGCCAGCAGCCAAGGACAGGGAAGTCAGCCCCAGCATTTT; CDR3 protein: CASSQGQGSQPQHF
D gene: .; clone size: .; V gene: TRBV28; J gene: TRBJ1-5; CDR3 DNA: TGTGCCAGCAGCTTAGACATTAGCAATCAGCCCCAGCATTTT; CDR3 protein: CASSLDISNQPQHF
D gene: .; clone size: .; V gene: TRBV5-1; J gene: TRBJ2-7; CDR3 DNA: TGCGCCAGCAGCTTGGGGACAGTCCCGTTCACCTACGAGCAGTACTTC; CDR3 protein: CASSLGTVPFTYEQYF
D gene: TRBD2; clone size: .; V gene: TRBV6-5; J gene: TRBJ2-7; CDR3 DNA: TGTGCCAGCAGTTACCTAGCGGGAGCTAAGGACGAGCAGTACTTC; CDR3 protein: CASSYLAGAKDEQYF
D gene: .; clone size: .; V gene: TRBV18; J gene: TRBJ1-4; CDR3 DNA: TGTGCCAGCTCCCGGACGGACGGAAATGAAAAACTGTTTTTT; CDR3 protein: CASSRTDGNEKLFF
D gene: TRBD2; clone size: .; V gene: TRBV29-1; J gene: TRBJ2-1; CDR3 DNA: TGCAGCGGCATAGCGGGAGGGCCCCAATACAATGAGCAGTTCTTC; CDR3 protein: CSGIAGGPQYNEQFF
D gene: TRBD2; clone size: .; V gene: TRBV11-2; J gene: TRBJ2-3; CDR3 DNA: TGTGCCAGCAGCTTGAGGGCGAGGGGCGGGAGGTCAGATACGCAGTATTTT; CDR3 protein: CASSLRARGGRSDTQYF
D gene: .; clone size: .; V gene: TRBV19; J gene: TRBJ2-2; CDR3 DNA: TGTGCCAGCGACCATTCGCGAGGGCACGGTACCGGGGAGCTGTTTTTT; CDR3 protein: CASDHSRGHGTGELFF
D gene: .; clone size: once; V gene: TRBV7-3; J gene: TRBJ2-1; CDR3 DNA: TGTGCCAGCAGTTCCGGGCCAAGCTCCTACAATGAGCAGTTCTTC; CDR3 protein: CASSSGPSSYNEQFF
D gene: .; clone size: .; V gene: TRBV9; J gene: TRBJ1-3; CDR3 DNA: TGTGCCAGCAGTTTTACAGGGACTGGAAACACCATATATTTT; CDR3 protein: CASSFTGTGNTIYF
D gene: .; clone size: .; V gene: TRBV18; J gene: TRBJ2-1; CDR3 DNA: TGTGCCAGCTCACCTCGACTAGGCCCAGAGCAGTTCTTC; CDR3 protein: CASSPRLGPEQFF
D gene: .; clone size: once; V gene: TRBV19; J gene: TRBJ1-4; CDR3 DNA: TGTGCCAGTAGTATAGATTGGTGGAGAACTAATGAAAAACTGTTTTTT; CDR3 protein: CASSIDWWRTNEKLFF
D gene: TRBD1; clone size: .; V gene: TRBV19; J gene: TRBJ2-7; CDR3 DNA: TGTGCCAGTAGCCGGAGGACAGGGGGCTTTTACGAGCAGTACTTC; CDR3 protein: CASSRRTGGFYEQYF
D gene: .; clone size: .; V gene: TRBV7-2; J gene: TRBJ1-5; CDR3 DNA: TGTGCCAGCAGCATAGCACCCGCATGGGGGGGCAATCAGCCCCAGCATTTT; CDR3 protein: CASSIAPAWGGNQPQHF
D gene: .; clone size: .; V gene: TRBV21-1; J gene: TRBJ2-7; CDR3 DNA: TGTGCCAGCAGCAAAAAGACAGGGACGACCTTATACGAGCAGTACTTC; CDR3 protein: CASSKKTGTTLYEQYF
D gene: TRBD2; clone size: .; V gene: TRBV9; J gene: TRBJ2-1; CDR3 DNA: TGTGCCAGCAGCGTAAGAGTAGCGGGTACTGACAATGAGCAGTTCTTC; CDR3 protein: CASSVRVAGTDNEQFF
D gene: TRBD1; clone size: .; V gene: TRBV27; J gene: TRBJ2-7; CDR3 DNA: TGTGCCAGCAGTTTAGAAGGCAGGGGGTACGACTACGAGCAGTACTTC; CDR3 protein: CASSLEGRGYDYEQYF
D gene: .; clone size: .; V gene: TRBV5-5; J gene: TRBJ2-3; CDR3 DNA: TGTGCCAGCAGCTACCAGTCTAGCACAGATACGCAGTATTTT; CDR3 protein: CASSYQSSTDTQYF
D gene: .; clone size: once; V gene: TRBV5-8; J gene: TRBJ1-3; CDR3 DNA: TGTGCCAGCAGCTGGGGTTGGGGGACTGGAAACACCATATATTTT; CDR3 protein: CASSWGWGTGNTIYF
D gene: .; clone size: .; V gene: TRBV7-2; J gene: TRBJ2-3; CDR3 DNA: TGTGCCAGCAGCTTAGCGGGTAGGCCCTCTAGCACAGATACGCAGTATTTT; CDR3 protein: CASSLAGRPSSTDTQYF
D gene: .; clone size: .; V gene: TRBV19; J gene: TRBJ2-3; CDR3 DNA: TGTGCCAGTAGTATAGATTGGGCAACAGATACGCAGTATTTT; CDR3 protein: CASSIDWATDTQYF
D gene: .; clone size: .; V gene: TRBV14; J gene: TRBJ1-2; CDR3 DNA: TGTGCCAGCAGCCAAGAGATGATGTATGGCTACACCTTC; CDR3 protein: CASSQEMMYGYTF
D gene: .; clone size: .; V gene: TRBV28; J gene: TRBJ2-7; CDR3 DNA: TGTGCCAGCAGTTGGACAAGCTCCTACGAGCAGTACTTC; CDR3 protein: CASSWTSSYEQYF
D gene: TRBD1; clone size: .; V gene: TRBV5-1; J gene: TRBJ2-7; CDR3 DNA: TGCGCCAGCAGCTCCTCCCAGGGGGCGGTCTACGAGCAGTACTTC; CDR3 protein: CASSSSQGAVYEQYF
D gene: .; clone size: .; V gene: TRBV29-1; J gene: TRBJ2-5; CDR3 DNA: TGCAGCGCCCAGACTAGAGTGGAGACCCAGTACTTC; CDR3 protein: CSAQTRVETQYF